The source of this TCR beta chain is a study of T cell clonotyping in hematopoietic cell transplantation. General observations from the study: Few recipient clonotypes overlapped donors; over 95% were de novo at given depth. Without cell sorting, CD4 versus CD8 contributions remain unresolved. Pathologically expanded recipient clonotypes increased progressively from day 30 to day 180 as diversity fell.

CDR1 SGHNT and CDR2 YYREEE come from the germline V gene (reference sequence). The CDR3 has 15 amino acids. The V and J ends lost 3 bases and 5 bases, in that order; junction bases with no gene match: 9. Libraries were prepared by immunoSEQ multiplex PCR; TCRdb keeps only in-frame clonotypes and omits some of them. The data show 850 to 1,300 clones, approximately 92% seen once. A note on this clone: The antigen remains undetermined.

The chain joins TRBV5-4 to TRBJ2-3, with 7 bases lining up with TRBD1. The origin of this receptor is a male patient aged 45 to 59 who had an allogeneic stem cell transplant from a related donor, so T cells may come from the graft donor. Some clones in this sample may be carry-over from other donors' samples. This sample comprised PBMCs, obtained 180 days after allogeneic stem cell transplant. The CDR3 sequence is CASSSGGEWEDTQYF. In DNA, the CDR3 is TGTGCCAGCAGCTCAGGGGGAGAATGGGAAGATACGCAGTATTTT.